These 30 T cell receptor beta chains were all obtained from the same sample, sequenced in a study of a mutant IDH1 vaccine in newly diagnosed glioma (dated by TCRdb to about 2021). Library prep was done by the immunoSEQ multiplex PCR assay. TCRdb stores this immuneACCESS table with in-frame sequences only. Part of the clones is absent; in the studies checked, under half of the shortfall reflects unresolved V genes, and no reason is known for the rest. Recorded for this sample are about 31,000 clones; just under 80% of them occurred a single time. Clones ranked in the top ten supply approximately 25% of the sample. This sample's time point label indicates: week 11, during vaccination. Each vaccine dose, consisting of 300 ug of a 20-mer mutant IDH1 peptide in Montanide, was administered subcutaneously with topical imiquimod. Their recognized antigens are unknown. The input for sequencing was PBMCs, taken from a glioma patient whose treatment included an IDH1 peptide vaccine. These receptors were taken from a man younger than 45 with glioma.

This clone has more than one count but fewer than ten. The chain links TRBV4-1 to TRBJ1-4; D is unclear. Germline assignment: CDR1 MGHRA and CDR2 YSYEKL. CDR3 length: 13 residues. V was shortened by 1 base and J by 8 bases, with 8 bases between the two germline ends. The CDR3 DNA is TGCGCCAGCAGCCAAGGGGTCGGGGAAAAACTGTTTTTT. Translation: CASSQGVGEKLFF.

This clone appeared a single time. This sequence joins TRBV6-5 and TRBJ2-6; the D is unclear. Trimming removed 7 bases at V and 1 base at J, with 8 bases between. Per the germline V gene, CDR1 is MNHEY and CDR2 is SVGAGI. The CDR3 is 14 residues long. Here the CDR3 reads CASTQVSGANVLTF. CDR3 nucleotides: TGTGCCAGCACCCAAGTTTCTGGGGCCAACGTCCTGACTTTC.

The genes are TRBV6-6 and TRBJ1-2; possible D gene TRBD1, 5 bases. The CDR3 consists of 14 residues. V dropped 0 bases and J dropped 4 bases, with 9 bases sitting between them. Germline V CDR1 and CDR2: MNHNY, SVGAGI (reference sequence). The CDR3 bases are TGTGCCAGCAGTTACTCGGGGGTTGGCTATGGCTACACCTTC. Its translation is CASSYSGVGYGYTF.

The chain uses TRBV5-1 and TRBJ1-6; D is ambiguous. Trimming cost V 0 bases and J 10 bases, with 17 bases left between them. Germline V gene data show CDR1 as SGHRS and CDR2 as YFSETQ. The CDR3 spans 16 residues. CDR3 sequence reads: CASSLEMASGESPLHF. DNA for the CDR3: TGCGCCAGCAGCTTGGAGATGGCTTCCGGAGAATCACCCCTCCACTTT.

The V and J genes are TRBV7-2 and TRBJ1-6, with D hard to call. The CDR3 is made up of 13 amino acids. The V gene lost 5 bases and the J gene lost 7 bases, with 9 bases spanning the gap. The germline V gene has CDR1 SGHTA and CDR2 FQGNSA. This chain's CDR3 is CASSASRNSPLHF. The CDR3 region has the DNA TGTGCCAGCAGCGCCAGCAGGAATTCACCCCTCCACTTT.

V is TRBV29-1 and J is TRBJ1-4, with 7 bases that match TRBD1. Trimming removed 5 bases from V and 2 bases from J; junction bases left unmatched: 11. Per germline, CDR1 SQVTM and CDR2 ANQGSEA. There are 16 residues in the CDR3. The CDR3 loop reads CSVREGGSGTNEKLFF. In DNA form, the CDR3 reads TGCAGCGTTAGGGAAGGGGGCTCAGGGACTAATGAAAAACTGTTTTTT.

This sequence joins TRBV9 and TRBJ2-5, with D unclear. The CDR3 covers 13 residues. Deletions cut 0 bases from V and 3 bases from J, with 6 bases between. In germline, CDR1 is SGDLS, CDR2 YYNGEE. CDR3 residues: CASSVDYKETQYF. The CDR3 nucleotides are TGTGCCAGCAGCGTAGACTATAAAGAGACCCAGTACTTC.

The chain combines TRBV9 with TRBJ1-3; D might be TRBD1 (5 bases). Between the trimmed V and J ends, which lost 2 bases and 1 base, there was a span of 10 bases. The CDR3 has 15 amino acids. CDR1 and CDR2 (germline): SGDLS, YYNGEE. The CDR3 spells CASSVGASSGNTIYF. The DNA of the CDR3 is TGTGCCAGCAGCGTCGGGGCCTCTTCTGGAAACACCATATATTTT.

The chain links TRBV4-1 to TRBJ2-7, with D possibly called TRBD1 or TRBD2 (6 bases each). CDR3 length equals 15 residues. Trimming left V 0 bases short and J 5 bases short, with 14 bases between. The germline gives CDR1 MGHRA, CDR2 YSYEKL. The DNA of the CDR3 is TGCGCCAGCAGCCAAGAAGTGCAGGGGAGGAACGAGCAGTACTTC. It encodes CASSQEVQGRNEQYF.

This chain uses TRBV21-1 with TRBJ1-4; the D call TRBD1 from the table was never checked on the DNA. TRBV21-1 is deemed a pseudogene. The CDR3 loop spans 16 amino acids. The CDR3 nucleotides read TGTGCCAGCAGCAAAAGGACAGCTGACCCTAATGAAAAACTGTTTTTT. Translation gives CASSKRTADPNEKLFF.

The genes are TRBV5-6 and TRBJ2-7, with D perhaps being TRBD1 or TRBD2 (5 bases each). V was cut by 2 bases and J by 1 base, with 10 bases left in between. This CDR3 comprises 14 residues. Per germline, CDR1 SGHDT and CDR2 YYEEEE. CDR3 bases: TGTGCCAGCAGCTTTGGGACCGCTTCCTACGAGCAGTACTTC. It yields the protein CASSFGTASYEQYF.

Remarks on this clone: An end of the junction does not agree with germline; a read error may underlie this. J is TRBJ2-3 and V is TRBV5-6; TRBD2 matches 12 bases. The CDR3 has 18 residues. Germline V lookup: CDR1 SGHDT, CDR2 YYEEEE. Here the CDR3 DNA reads TGTGCCAGCAACTTGTCTACAAGACTAGCGGGGGTTACAGATACGCAGTATTTT. Its translation: CASNLSTRLAGVTDTQYF.

The V and J genes are TRBV10-2 and TRBJ1-1; D unresolved. V was clipped by 5 bases and J by 4 bases, with 11 bases between them. The germline CDR1 and CDR2 sequences are WSHSY and SAAADI. CDR3 size: 13 residues. Here the CDR3 reads CASSRERITEAFF. In DNA form, the CDR3 reads TGCGCCAGCAGTCGCGAGAGAATCACTGAAGCTTTCTTT.

The CDR3 spells CASSFEPELPLHF. Here the CDR3 DNA reads TGTGCCAGCAGCTTCGAACCCGAGCTACCCCTCCACTTT. The rearrangement joins TRBV7-9 to TRBJ1-6, with D unresolved. Germline CDR1 SEHNR, CDR2 FQNEAQ (reference sequence). The CDR3 consists of 13 residues. With 3 bases removed from V and 12 bases from J, the gap between germline ends came to 12 bases.

The chain couples TRBV27 to TRBJ2-2; maybe TRBD1 (6 bases). Germline CDR1 reads MNHEY; CDR2 reads SMNVEV (reference sequence). V shed 6 bases and J shed 6 bases, with 11 bases lying between them. The CDR3 runs to 13 residues. The DNA for the CDR3 is TGTGCCAGCAGAACGAACAGGGCCGGGGAGCTGTTTTTT. Translating it yields CASRTNRAGELFF.

This chain uses TRBV27 with TRBJ2-7; D perhaps matches TRBD2 (6 bases). The CDR3 covers 13 residues. Looked up from germline, CDR1 is MNHEY and CDR2 is SMNVEV (reference sequence). V lost 0 bases and J lost 5, with 8 bases in between. DNA of the CDR3: TGTGCCAGCAGTTTATCTTGGAGGGACGAGCAGTACTTC. Protein product: CASSLSWRDEQYF.

V is TRBV29-1 and J is TRBJ1-4; TRBD1 aligns across 7 bases. The trim removed 7 bases at V and 7 bases at J, leaving 9 bases unmatched. CDR1 is SQVTM, CDR2 ANQGSEA, per germline. The CDR3 sequence is 13 residues long. The CDR3: CSARDSAGEKLFF. For the CDR3, the DNA is TGCAGCGCCCGGGACAGTGCTGGTGAAAAACTGTTTTTT.

The chain carries TRBV20-1 and TRBJ2-7; D call uncertain. V dropped 7 bases and J dropped 6 bases, with 13 bases sitting between them. Germline lookup yields CDR1 DFQATT and CDR2 SNEGSKA (reference sequence). This CDR3 has 11 amino acids. The CDR3 DNA reads as TGCAGTGGCGAGCTGTTGGGCGAGCAGTACTTC. It encodes CSGELLGEQYF.

This chain connects TRBV7-2 to TRBJ1-5; no definite D call. The V gene lost 1 base and the J gene lost 2 bases, with 15 bases spanning the gap. CDR3 length: 17 amino acids. CDR1 and CDR2 (germline): SGHTA, FQGNSA. CDR3 sequence: CASSLVGVEGGNQPQHF. CDR3 sequence (DNA): TGTGCCAGCAGCTTAGTTGGGGTGGAGGGTGGCAATCAGCCCCAGCATTTT.

This clone was detected once. The chain joins TRBV2 to TRBJ1-1, with a tentative D call TRBD1 (6 bases). V lost 5 bases and J 1 base, leaving 14 bases between the germline ends. Looked up from germline, CDR1 is SNHLY and CDR2 is FYNNEI. The CDR3 runs to 15 residues. CDR3 region: CASSQQQGGNTEAFF. CDR3 in DNA: TGTGCCAGCAGTCAACAACAGGGTGGGAACACTGAAGCTTTCTTT.

In this sample, this clone turned up a few times. This rearrangement joins TRBV5-6 to TRBJ1-4; D unclear. Germline CDR1 and CDR2: SGHDT and YYEEEE. This CDR3 contains 12 residues. Trimming removed 4 bases at V and 4 bases at J, with 5 bases between. Here the CDR3 reads CASSLLNEKLFF. CDR3 nucleotides: TGTGCCAGCAGCCTTCTTAATGAAAAACTGTTTTTT.

The CDR3 region is CASSTIRRGLVKVGNQPQHF. In DNA form, the CDR3 reads TGTGCCAGTAGTACCATTCGCAGGGGGCTGGTAAAAGTAGGCAATCAGCCCCAGCATTTT. This chain uses TRBV19 with TRBJ1-5, with TRBD1 matching 8 bases. Germline assignment: CDR1 LNHDA and CDR2 SQIVND (reference sequence). Trimming at V came to 4 bases and at J to 2 bases, leaving 19 bases not matched to a gene. The CDR3 runs 20 residues.

V gene TRBV4-1 combines with J gene TRBJ1-1; D gene unclear. The CDR3 runs to 12 residues. CDR1 and CDR2 from the germline V gene are MGHRA and YSYEKL. With 11 bases removed from V and 1 base from J, the gap between germline ends came to 11 bases. The CDR3 bases are TGCGCCCGACGAGGACCGAACACTGAAGCTTTCTTT. Translated, it gives CARRGPNTEAFF.

The chain uses TRBV2 and TRBJ1-5; 10 bases align to TRBD1. Unmatched junction bases numbered 4, after V lost 4 bases and J lost 7 bases. The CDR3 has 14 amino acids. Germline V CDR1 and CDR2: SNHLY, FYNNEI. The CDR3 loop is CASSAGQGLQPQHF. The CDR3 nucleotides are TGTGCCAGCAGTGCGGGACAGGGGCTCCAGCCCCAGCATTTT.

This chain joins TRBV7-2 and TRBJ1-2; TRBD1 might be the D (6 bases). The germline V gene encodes CDR1 SGHTA and CDR2 FQGNSA. The CDR3 runs to 15 residues. The germline V and J ends were trimmed by 4 bases and 4 bases, with 16 bases remaining between them. The CDR3 sequence: CASSSSTGSLYGYTF. CDR3 DNA: TGTGCCAGCAGCTCTTCAACAGGGTCACTCTATGGCTACACCTTC.

The chain combines TRBV11-2 with TRBJ1-1, with 7 bases that match TRBD1. The V gene end was trimmed by 4 bases and the J gene end by 1 base; junction bases not matched to a gene: 12. CDR3 size: 17 residues. CDR1 and CDR2 (germline): SGHAT, FQNNGV. The CDR3 coding sequence is TGTGCCAGCAGCTCTCTACCTTCGACAGGGCCGAACACTGAAGCTTTCTTT. Its protein product is CASSSLPSTGPNTEAFF.

The chain is built from TRBV27 and TRBJ2-7; 13 bases are shared with TRBD2. The CDR3 has 16 amino acids. Losses at the gene ends were 2 bases for V and 3 bases for J; bases not matched to a gene: 4. Germline CDR1 and CDR2: MNHEY and SMNVEV (reference sequence). CDR3 sequence reads: CASSLLWTSGSYEQYF. CDR3 nucleotide sequence: TGTGCCAGCAGTTTACTCTGGACTAGCGGGAGCTACGAGCAGTACTTC.

A single count supports this clone. The V gene is TRBV6-1, the J gene TRBJ2-1, with 7 nucleotides matching TRBD2. This CDR3 is built from 11 residues. After removal of 6 bases from V and 11 bases from J, the junction contained 4 bases not matched to a gene. Germline values: CDR1 MNHNS, CDR2 SASEGT. CDR3 loop: CASSERGQQFF. The CDR3 nucleotides read TGTGCCAGCAGCGAGCGGGGTCAGCAGTTCTTC.

This sequence joins TRBV2 and TRBJ1-5, with no clear D. Trimming took off 5 bases at V and 2 bases at J, with 10 bases between the two ends. CDR3 length: 14 amino acids. Germline V gives CDR1 SNHLY, CDR2 FYNNEI. The CDR3 DNA follows: TGTGCCAGCAGTAGTAGACGGCGCAATCAGCCCCAGCATTTT. It translates to CASSSRRRNQPQHF.

The chain combines TRBV27 with TRBJ1-3; unclear D gene. The V gene's germline CDR1 is MNHEY and CDR2 SMNVEV (reference sequence). V was shortened by 2 bases and J by 1 base, with 12 bases between the two germline ends. This CDR3 has 16 amino acids. The CDR3 coding sequence is TGTGCCAGCAGTTTAGGGTCCCCCGGATCTGGAAACACCATATATTTT. Its translation: CASSLGSPGSGNTIYF.